Shown below are 22 T cell receptor beta chains from a single sample sequenced in a study of pediatric ulcerative colitis. The rectum was sampled with one to two pinch biopsies at colonoscopy. Here immunoSEQ multiplex PCR was the method, and the copy in TCRdb shows in-frame clones only, minus some. This table has tens of thousands of clones, around 78% appearing once. What was sequenced was gut tissue. The receptors were sampled from a boy younger than 18 with moderate ulcerative colitis.

Only one count was recorded for this clone. V is TRBV4-3 and J is TRBJ1-4; D is possibly TRBD1 (6 bases). With 4 bases removed from V and 7 bases from J, the gap between germline ends came to 13 bases. Germline CDR1 and CDR2: LGHNA and YSLEER. This CDR3 has 14 residues. The DNA of the CDR3 is TGCGCCAGCAGCCCGGGGGGGGGCGTTGAAAAACTGTTTTTT. It codes for CASSPGGGVEKLFF.

CDR3 nucleotide sequence: TGCGCCAGCAGCTTGGGGACTTATAGCACAGATACGCAGTATTTT. Translated: CASSLGTYSTDTQYF. This chain joins TRBV5-1 and TRBJ2-3, with D perhaps matching TRBD2 (5 bases). CDR3 length equals 15 residues. Trimming pared 0 bases from V and 0 bases from J, leaving 8 bases between. Germline values: CDR1 SGHRS, CDR2 YFSETQ.

The V call is TRBV29-1, the J call TRBJ2-1, with D possibly being TRBD2 (6 bases). Trimming took off 5 bases at V and 7 bases at J, with 18 bases between the two ends. CDR3 length: 14 amino acids. Germline CDR1 reads SQVTM; CDR2 reads ANQGSEA. The CDR3 DNA reads TGCAGCGTTCGTGGGGACTTGTCGTTTAATGAGCAGTTCTTC. It is translated as CSVRGDLSFNEQFF.

This clone was seen a single time. The chain employs TRBV7-2 and TRBJ1-1; D is undetermined. Germline CDR1 and CDR2: SGHTA and FQGNSA. This CDR3 has 15 amino acids. Trimming stripped 0 bases from V and 4 bases from J, with 12 bases between. CDR3 coding DNA: TGTGCCAGCAGCTTAGCGGGTGCAAGCTTCACTGAAGCTTTCTTT. Translating gives CASSLAGASFTEAFF.

V usage is TRBV27 and J usage is TRBJ2-7; the match to TRBD1 covers 9 bases. Germline trimming cut 2 bases from V and 0 bases from J; bases unmatched to any gene: 5. CDR3 length equals 16 residues. Germline assignment: CDR1 MNHEY and CDR2 SMNVEV (reference sequence). The CDR3 nucleotides are TGTGCCAGCAGTTTAATGGGGACAGGGACCTCCTACGAGCAGTACTTC. Protein sequence: CASSLMGTGTSYEQYF.

J is TRBJ1-1 and V is TRBV19; 9 bases map to TRBD1. The CDR3 consists of 16 residues. From germline, CDR1 is LNHDA and CDR2 SQIVND (reference sequence). V was clipped by 7 bases and J by 4 bases; unmatched bases: 13. The CDR3 is CASIARDRVWFTEAFF. The CDR3 DNA reads TGTGCCAGTATAGCCCGGGACAGGGTTTGGTTCACTGAAGCTTTCTTT.

The V and J genes are TRBV6-5 and TRBJ1-1; the D is unclear. The CDR3 is 11 amino acids. Trimming pared 5 bases from V and 11 bases from J, leaving 12 bases between. CDR1 is MNHEY and CDR2 is SVGAGI in the germline V gene. The CDR3 DNA sequence: TGTGCCAGCAGTAGTCGATTGAATGCTTTCTTT. Amino acids: CASSSRLNAFF.

V usage is TRBV7-9 and J usage is TRBJ2-3, with unresolved D. Trimming stripped 4 bases from V and 6 bases from J, with 11 bases between. CDR3 size: 13 residues. Germline-derived CDR1 and CDR2 are SEHNR and FQNEAQ (reference sequence). This chain's CDR3 is CASSYEVMDTQYF. The CDR3 DNA sequence: TGTGCCAGCAGCTACGAGGTAATGGATACGCAGTATTTT.

The V call is TRBV10-1, the J call TRBJ2-1; TRBD1 is a possible D gene (5 bases). Germline V gene sequence: CDR1 WNHNN, CDR2 SYGVQD (reference sequence). The CDR3 consists of 15 residues. Trimming took 4 bases from V and 2 from J, leaving 12 bases between them. This CDR3 is CASSAGSPTYNEQFF. Written as DNA, the CDR3 is TGCGCCAGCAGTGCAGGGTCACCCACCTACAATGAGCAGTTCTTC.

The chain employs TRBV7-2 and TRBJ2-7; D is perhaps TRBD1 (5 bases). The germline V and J ends were trimmed by 2 bases and 0 bases, with 14 bases remaining between them. Germline assignment: CDR1 SGHTA and CDR2 FQGNSA. The CDR3 is made up of 16 amino acids. The CDR3 region is CASSLLIGTGSYEQYF. The CDR3 DNA reads TGTGCCAGCAGCTTATTAATAGGAACAGGCTCCTACGAGCAGTACTTC.

This chain uses TRBV10-3 with TRBJ2-7; 8 bases line up with TRBD2. The CDR3 length is 14 residues. V lost 3 bases, J lost 4 bases, and 5 bases stayed unmatched. Germline V gives CDR1 ENHRY, CDR2 SYGVKD. Here the CDR3 DNA reads TGTGCCATCAGTGAACGCGGGGGGAAATACGAGCAGTACTTC. Translating gives CAISERGGKYEQYF.

V gene TRBV2 combines with J gene TRBJ1-4; the D is unclear. The CDR3 is 15 amino acids. Looked up from germline, CDR1 is SNHLY and CDR2 is FYNNEI. Between the trimmed V and J ends, which lost 7 bases and 2 bases, there was a span of 14 bases. CDR3 sequence (DNA): TGTGCCAGCATTCTACTAGGGAGGACTAATGAAAAACTGTTTTTT. Its translation: CASILLGRTNEKLFF.

V gene TRBV4-2 combines with J gene TRBJ2-7; the match to TRBD1 covers 8 bases. The CDR3 runs to 14 residues. Germline assignment: CDR1 LGHNA and CDR2 YNFKEQ. J was trimmed by 3 bases and V by 2 bases; bases with no gene match: 3. The CDR3 bases are TGTGCCAGCAGCCAAACAGGGGGGCTCTACGAGCAGTACTTC. Translating it yields CASSQTGGLYEQYF.

The chain links TRBV9 to TRBJ1-1; 8 bases map to TRBD1. V lost 0 bases and J lost 11; bases outside the gene matches: 6. Germline V gives CDR1 SGDLS, CDR2 YYNGEE. The CDR3 spans 13 residues. This CDR3 reads CASSVEDRAVAFF. The CDR3 DNA sequence: TGTGCCAGCAGCGTAGAGGACAGGGCGGTCGCTTTCTTT.

The rearrangement uses TRBV4-2 and TRBJ1-4; D unclear. This CDR3 is 14 amino acids long. V lost 0 bases and J lost 7, with 9 bases in between. The V gene's germline CDR1 is LGHNA and CDR2 YNFKEQ. The DNA for the CDR3 is TGTGCCAGCAGCCAAGACAATTCGGGTGAAAAACTGTTTTTT. Translation: CASSQDNSGEKLFF.

The chain recombines TRBV5-4 with TRBJ1-6; D gene unclear. With 1 base removed from V and 8 bases from J, the gap between germline ends came to 4 bases. CDR1 SGHNT and CDR2 YYREEE come from the germline V gene (reference sequence). This CDR3 is built from 12 residues. CDR3 sequence: CASSLPDSPLHF. CDR3 bases: TGTGCCAGCAGCTTGCCAGATTCACCCCTCCACTTT.

The chain combines TRBV9 with TRBJ1-1, with 8 bases fitting TRBD1. The J segment lost 3 bases and the V segment lost 4 bases, leaving 8 bases of the junction unmatched. CDR3 length: 15 residues. From germline, CDR1 is SGDLS and CDR2 YYNGEE. CDR3 amino acids: CASSPWTGWDTEAFF. The CDR3 DNA is TGTGCCAGCAGCCCGTGGACAGGGTGGGACACTGAAGCTTTCTTT.

The chain is built from TRBV5-4 and TRBJ1-4, with D uncertain. Germline V lookup: CDR1 SGHNT, CDR2 YYREEE (reference sequence). Between the trimmed V and J ends, which lost 4 bases and 0 bases, there was a span of 10 bases. The CDR3 sequence is 15 residues long. The CDR3 DNA reads TGTGCCAGCAGCCCAGACACTTCAACTAATGAAAAACTGTTTTTT. It codes for CASSPDTSTNEKLFF.

This clone has more than one count but fewer than ten. The chain links TRBV5-5 to TRBJ2-2; D is uncertain. The germline V gene has CDR1 SGHKS and CDR2 YYEKEE (reference sequence). The V gene lost 2 bases and the J gene lost 6 bases, with 11 bases spanning the gap. The CDR3 has 14 residues. CDR3 nucleotide sequence: TGTGCCAGCAGCTTTGGCGTCTTGGCCGGGGAGCTGTTTTTT. Protein product: CASSFGVLAGELFF.

The chain employs TRBV4-2 and TRBJ2-7, with D perhaps TRBD1 or TRBD2 (5 bases each). The germline gives CDR1 LGHNA, CDR2 YNFKEQ. The ends were cut back, 3 bases at V and 2 bases at J, with 11 bases in the middle. The CDR3 is 14 residues long. CDR3 sequence (DNA): TGTGCCAGCAGCCACCCCCGGGGCCCCTACGAGCAGTACTTC. Its protein product is CASSHPRGPYEQYF.

The V and J genes are TRBV2 and TRBJ1-1, with TRBD1 as a possible D gene (5 bases). Germline CDR1 is SNHLY and CDR2 is FYNNEI. There are 13 residues in the CDR3. Deletions cut 11 bases from V and 2 bases from J, with 15 bases between. The CDR3 here is CASLMGPNTEAFF. CDR3 in DNA: TGTGCCTCCCTGATGGGGCCAAACACTGAAGCTTTCTTT.

The rearrangement links TRBV6-1 to TRBJ1-2; no firm D call. This CDR3 comprises 13 residues. Per the germline V gene, CDR1 is MNHNS and CDR2 is SASEGT. V lost 0 bases to trimming and J lost 5 bases, with 7 bases between them. Written as DNA, the CDR3 is TGTGCCAGCAGTGAAGCGGGAGGATATGGCTACACCTTC. This codes for CASSEAGGYGYTF.